These 25 T cell receptor beta chains came from one sample sequenced in a study of cytomegalovirus exposure and HLA in healthy donors (dated by TCRdb to 2016 to 2017). Libraries came from the immunoSEQ multiplex PCR assay. This immuneACCESS table, as held by TCRdb, lists in-frame sequences with V and J called but not all clones. Of the missing ones, under half trace to an unresolved V gene in checked studies; the others have no known cause. This sample has about 98,000 clones in its table, and 87% of those were observed once. The ten largest clones represent around 6% of the sample. Sequenced input: PBMCs. Receptors originate from a man aged 18 to 35 in good health and CMV-seropositive.

CDR3 protein: CASSLALIGASSGNTIYF. DNA for the CDR3: TGTGCCAGCAGCTTAGCGTTAATTGGGGCCTCCTCTGGAAACACCATATATTTT. The chain recombines TRBV7-8 with TRBJ1-3; perhaps TRBD1 as D (5 bases). V lost 0 bases and J 0 bases, leaving 15 bases between the germline ends. Germline CDR1 reads SGHVS; CDR2 reads FQNEAQ. The CDR3 is 18 amino acids.

The rearrangement links TRBV4-3 to TRBJ2-1; 8 nucleotides align to TRBD2. This CDR3 contains 16 residues. With V trimmed by 2 bases and J by 7 bases, 10 bases remained unmatched. Germline lookup yields CDR1 LGHNA and CDR2 YSLEER. This chain's CDR3 is CASSQRTGGPSNEQFF. CDR3 nucleotides: TGCGCCAGCAGCCAACGTACGGGAGGGCCGTCAAATGAGCAGTTCTTC.

The J gene is TRBJ1-1, the V gene TRBV7-2, with a weak D call TRBD1 (6 bases). CDR1 and CDR2 (germline): SGHTA, FQGNSA. The V and J ends lost 6 bases and 5 bases respectively, with 16 bases between them. This CDR3 spans 14 amino acids. The CDR3 DNA reads TGTGCCAGCAGATACATAGGGGGTGGGACTGAAGCTTTCTTT. Encoded protein: CASRYIGGGTEAFF.

As regards this clone: This CDR3 is also generated by other DNA sequences in the sample. V gene TRBV5-6 combines with J gene TRBJ2-1; 8 bases are a match to TRBD1. The trim removed 0 bases at V and 3 bases at J, leaving 2 bases unmatched. The CDR3 has 15 residues. The germline CDR1 and CDR2 sequences are SGHDT and YYEEEE. CDR3 residues: CASSLVGQGYNEQFF. In DNA, the CDR3 is TGTGCCAGCAGCTTGGTAGGACAGGGCTACAATGAGCAGTTCTTC.

The chain uses TRBV29-1 and TRBJ1-5, with TRBD1 matching 9 bases. The CDR3 contains 14 residues. Germline trimming cut 6 bases from V and 4 bases from J; bases unmatched to any gene: 7. Per germline, CDR1 SQVTM and CDR2 ANQGSEA. For the CDR3, the DNA is TGCAGCGTCCTAACAGGGGGCGGAAATCAGCCCCAGCATTTT. Translated, it gives CSVLTGGGNQPQHF.

This clone was picked up one time. The chain links TRBV9 to TRBJ1-5; 9 nucleotides match TRBD1. CDR1 and CDR2 (germline): SGDLS, YYNGEE. V was clipped by 0 bases and J by 6 bases; unmatched bases: 7. The CDR3 contains 16 residues. The chain's CDR3 is CASSVGTGEYGQPQHF. The DNA for the CDR3 is TGTGCCAGCAGCGTAGGGACAGGGGAATACGGTCAGCCCCAGCATTTT.

Notes on this clone: Additional DNA sequences in this sample encode the identical CDR3. This rearrangement joins TRBV6-6 to TRBJ2-6; TRBD1 might be the D (5 bases). Trimming took off 2 bases at V and 0 bases at J, with 5 bases between the two ends. This CDR3 contains 15 residues. Germline V gene data show CDR1 as MNHNY and CDR2 as SVGAGI (reference sequence). The CDR3 spells CASSYDSSGANVLTF. The CDR3 region has the DNA TGTGCCAGCAGTTACGACAGCTCTGGGGCCAACGTCCTGACTTTC.

This chain joins TRBV23-1 and TRBJ2-3; 10 bases are shared with TRBD1. TRBV23-1 counts as an open reading frame of uncertain function. CDR3 length: 15 amino acids. J was trimmed by 5 bases and V by 3 bases; bases with no gene match: 5. This CDR3 reads CASSQVGQGEDTQYF. The CDR3, as DNA: TGCGCCAGCAGTCAGGTTGGACAGGGGGAAGATACGCAGTATTTT.

The V and J genes are TRBV15 and TRBJ1-1; maybe TRBD1 (6 bases). CDR3 length: 16 residues. In germline, CDR1 is LNHNV, CDR2 YYDKDF (reference sequence). V lost 5 bases and J lost 0, with 16 bases in between. Here the CDR3 reads CATSSLGGQMNTEAFF. The CDR3 DNA is TGTGCCACCAGCTCCTTAGGGGGACAAATGAACACTGAAGCTTTCTTT.

The chain combines TRBV7-6 with TRBJ2-1, with 13 bases lining up with TRBD2. The CDR3 consists of 15 residues. Trimming took 2 bases from V and 8 from J; bases not matched to a gene: 3. In germline, CDR1 is SGHVS, CDR2 FNYEAQ. DNA of the CDR3: TGTGCCAGCAGCTTAACTAGCGGGAGGGCCCATGAGCAGTTCTTC. Its protein product is CASSLTSGRAHEQFF.

The chain recombines TRBV7-8 with TRBJ2-3, with D possibly being TRBD2 (6 bases). This CDR3 contains 17 residues. Germline V gene data show CDR1 as SGHVS and CDR2 as FQNEAQ. The V end was cut by 5 bases, the J end by 3 bases, with 21 bases between. This chain's CDR3 is CASSDTPFREYTDTQYF. In nucleotides, the CDR3 is TGTGCCAGCAGCGACACTCCCTTTCGGGAGTATACAGATACGCAGTATTTT.

The chain carries TRBV7-9 and TRBJ1-5, with D possibly being TRBD1 (6 bases). CDR1 is SEHNR and CDR2 is FQNEAQ in the germline V gene (reference sequence). Trimming cost V 5 bases and J 2 bases, with 13 bases left between them. CDR3 length: 15 amino acids. DNA of the CDR3: TGTGCCAGCAGCCCCCGGGACATGGGCAATCAGCCCCAGCATTTT. This codes for CASSPRDMGNQPQHF.

The chain carries TRBV27 and TRBJ2-7; 7 bases line up with TRBD2. V lost 2 bases and J lost 3; bases outside the gene matches: 4. This CDR3 is built from 14 residues. From germline, CDR1 is MNHEY and CDR2 SMNVEV (reference sequence). Here the CDR3 reads CASSLGASGYEQYF. The CDR3 DNA reads TGTGCCAGCAGTTTAGGGGCTAGCGGCTACGAGCAGTACTTC.

This chain connects TRBV6-1 to TRBJ2-3, with 10 bases that match TRBD2. This CDR3 is built from 15 residues. Per the germline V gene, CDR1 is MNHNS and CDR2 is SASEGT. With 7 bases clipped from V and 7 bases from J, the junction kept 11 bases outside the gene matches. In nucleotides, the CDR3 is TGTGCCAGCATCCCTCAGCGGGGGGGCCGAAATACGCAGTATTTT. This translates into CASIPQRGGRNTQYF.

The rearrangement uses TRBV7-9 and TRBJ2-7, with 7 bases aligning to TRBD1. From germline, CDR1 is SEHNR and CDR2 FQNEAQ (reference sequence). Losses at the gene ends were 5 bases for V and 3 bases for J; bases not matched to a gene: 4. The CDR3 length is 13 residues. The CDR3 protein is CASSEDRVYEQYF. The CDR3, as DNA: TGTGCCAGCAGCGAAGACAGGGTCTACGAGCAGTACTTC. Full variable domain (remainder filled in from reference TRBV7-9 and TRBJ2-7): DTGVSQNPRHKITKRGQNVTFRCDPISEHNRLYWYRQTLGQGPEFLTYFQNEAQLEKSRLLSDRFSAERPKGSFSTLEIQRTEQGDSAMYLCASSEDRVYEQYFGPGTRLTVT.

Only one count was recorded for this clone. This chain joins TRBV7-2 and TRBJ1-2; D is unresolved. The CDR3 has 15 residues. V was pared by 1 base and J by 4 bases, with 13 bases between. CDR1 and CDR2 from the germline V gene are SGHTA and FQGNSA. CDR3 in DNA: TGTGCCAGCAGCTTAGTGCTTGGCAGTACCTATGGCTACACCTTC. This encodes CASSLVLGSTYGYTF.

Concerning this clone: One end of the junction fails to match germline, which may point to a read error. The J gene is TRBJ2-4, the V gene TRBV6-1; the D gene is possibly TRBD2 (5 bases). This CDR3 is 13 amino acids long. The germline V gene has CDR1 MNHNS and CDR2 SASEGT. The CDR3 DNA reads TGTGCCAACAGTGAAGCGGTGGAGAACTTGAGGTACTTC. Its protein product is CANSEAVENLRYF.

This chain uses TRBV5-1 with TRBJ2-6; TRBD1 matches 7 bases. The germline V gene encodes CDR1 SGHRS and CDR2 YFSETQ. With V trimmed by 4 bases and J by 0 bases, 13 bases remained unmatched. This CDR3 comprises 19 residues. In DNA form, the CDR3 reads TGCGCCAGCAGCACTCACCGGGACAGACAACGCTCTGGGGCCAACGTCCTGACTTTC. Amino acids: CASSTHRDRQRSGANVLTF. Based on the CDR3 plus reference TRBV5-1 and TRBJ2-6, the full variable domain is KAGVTQTPRYLIKTRGQQVTLSCSPISGHRSVSWYQQTPGQGLQFLFEYFSETQRNKGNFPGRFSGRQFSNSRSEMNVSTLELGDSALYLCASSTHRDRQRSGANVLTFGAGSRLTVL.

V gene TRBV9 combines with J gene TRBJ1-2; D is unresolved. The germline V gene has CDR1 SGDLS and CDR2 YYNGEE. This CDR3 has 12 amino acids. Trimming pared 0 bases from V and 4 bases from J, leaving 4 bases between. As DNA, the CDR3 is TGTGCCAGCAGCGTAGCAGGCTATGGCTACACCTTC. It yields the protein CASSVAGYGYTF.

The J gene is TRBJ1-1, the V gene TRBV5-6; no definite D call. V was shortened by 5 bases and J by 1 base, with 12 bases between the two germline ends. The CDR3 has 14 amino acids. Germline CDR1 reads SGHDT; CDR2 reads YYEEEE. CDR3 loop: CASSISVANTEAFF. The CDR3 DNA reads as TGTGCCAGCAGTATTTCAGTTGCGAACACTGAAGCTTTCTTT. The variable domain in full, completed from reference TRBV5-6 and TRBJ1-1, reads DAGVTQSPTHLIKTRGQQVTLRCSPKSGHDTVSWYQQALGQGPQFIFQYYEEEERQRGNFPDRFSGHQFPNYSSELNVNALLLGDSALYLCASSISVANTEAFFGQGTRLTVV.

The rearrangement links TRBV7-6 to TRBJ2-7, with TRBD1 identical over 8 bases. The V gene's germline CDR1 is SGHVS and CDR2 FNYEAQ. The CDR3 consists of 15 residues. With V trimmed by 6 bases and J by 4 bases, 11 bases remained unmatched. The CDR3 region is CASRRGTGQEYEQYF. The DNA for the CDR3 is TGTGCCAGCAGACGAGGGACGGGACAGGAATACGAGCAGTACTTC.

The chain is built from TRBV4-2 and TRBJ2-7, with 13 bases matching TRBD2. V dropped 0 bases and J dropped 7; count of bases not matched to a gene: 3. The length of the CDR3 is 15 residues. CDR1 LGHNA and CDR2 YNFKEQ come from the germline V gene. The CDR3 reads CASSQEGLAGEEQYF. The CDR3 bases are TGTGCCAGCAGCCAAGAAGGACTAGCGGGAGAGGAGCAGTACTTC.

This rearrangement joins TRBV13 to TRBJ1-2; 9 bases are a match to TRBD1. CDR3 length: 14 amino acids. CDR1 and CDR2 from the germline V gene are PRHDT and FYEKMQ (reference sequence). With 5 bases clipped from V and 8 bases from J, the junction kept 9 bases outside the gene matches. The CDR3 region is CASSRQGVLGGYTF. For the CDR3, the DNA is TGTGCCAGCAGCCGACAGGGGGTCCTGGGCGGCTACACCTTC.

This clone has just a few counts. The J gene is TRBJ1-2, the V gene TRBV29-1; a possible D gene is TRBD1 (6 bases). CDR3 length equals 14 residues. Germline values: CDR1 SQVTM, CDR2 ANQGSEA. Trimming removed 7 bases from V and 6 bases from J, with 21 bases in between. The CDR3 here is CSAPMRGGRDGYTF. The CDR3 nucleotides are TGCAGCGCTCCGATGCGAGGGGGGAGGGATGGCTACACCTTC.

The chain is built from TRBV7-2 and TRBJ2-3; D unresolved. Germline lookup yields CDR1 SGHTA and CDR2 FQGNSA. The CDR3 runs to 15 residues. V lost 1 base to trimming and J lost 3 bases, with 11 bases between them. The CDR3 coding sequence is TGTGCCAGCAGCTTAGAAGCGAGAGTAACAGATACGCAGTATTTT. It translates to CASSLEARVTDTQYF.